The rows below give T cell receptor beta chains drawn from one sample of a study of STAT3 mutations in large granular lymphocyte leukemia. Clones were sequenced by immunoSEQ multiplex PCR, and TCRdb holds only the in-frame ones, with some missing. This table has about 15,000 clones, around nine tenths appearing once. Sequenced: peripheral blood mononuclear cells. The receptors stem from a woman aged 45-60 years with T-cell large granular lymphocyte leukemia. Some clones in this sample may be carry-over from other donors' samples. Each CDR3 is given with its conserved first and last residue. The D gene is left open where the match is weak.

TRBV5-6	NA	TRBJ2-1	CASSLGGSAQYEQFF	TGTGCCAGCAGCTTGGGAGGGAGTGCACAATATGAGCAGTTCTTC
TRBV5-4	TRBD1	TRBJ2-2	CASSTGTGNTGELFF	TGTGCCAGCAGTACCGGGACAGGGAACACCGGGGAGCTGTTTTTT
TRBV19	NA	TRBJ1-5	CASRNLLGGSSGWPQHF	TGTGCCAGTAGGAACTTATTAGGTGGATCATCAGGGTGGCCCCAGCATTTT
TRBV9	NA	TRBJ1-3	CASSRGGTGRSGNTIYF	TGTGCCAGCAGCCGTGGGGGAACAGGCCGCTCTGGAAACACCATATATTTT
TRBV25-1	NA	TRBJ1-3	CASSQGSGNTIYF	TGTGCCAGCAGTCAGGGCTCTGGAAACACCATATATTTT
TRBV7-9	TRBD1	TRBJ2-1	CASSQSGTGSNEQFF	TGTGCCAGCAGCCAATCCGGGACAGGGAGTAATGAGCAGTTCTTC
TRBV5-4	NA	TRBJ2-5	CASSLGIRKTQYF	TGTGCCAGCAGCTTGGGTATCAGAAAGACCCAGTACTTC
TRBV29-1	TRBD1	TRBJ1-1	CSSRGGPWTTEAFF	TGCAGCTCCAGAGGGGGCCCTTGGACAACTGAAGCTTTCTTT
TRBV4-3	TRBD1	TRBJ2-7	CASSRLTGEAYEQYF	TGCGCCAGCAGCCGACTGACAGGGGAAGCCTACGAGCAGTACTTC
TRBV7-3	TRBD2	TRBJ2-7	CASSIQSGGRYEQYF	TGTGCCAGCAGCATACAATCGGGGGGACGCTACGAGCAGTACTTC